Each of the 21 T cell receptor beta chains below was sequenced from the same sample in a study of T cells after yellow fever vaccination (dated by TCRdb to about 2019). Library construction relied on 5' RACE. The reads were generated on an Illumina NovaSeq 6000. The raw public reads went through TCRdb reprocessing: fastp at Q25, MiXCR clone calling, in-frame beta chains kept. Merged by CDR3 protein, the rows form single entries marked with the most common genes and DNA. This sample has 120,000 or so distinct CDR3 sequences in its table, and 13% to 15% of those were observed once. Roughly 47% of the sample is held by the ten biggest clonotypes. The intended sense of this specimen's treatment or condition label: live attenuated yellow fever vaccine strain. Source: CD8+ T cells sorted from PBMCs, taken 5 days after the yellow fever booster vaccination. Every receptor here comes from a man aged 18 to 35 who received the YFV17D yellow fever vaccine.

The chain links TRBV20-1 to TRBJ2-7, with D possibly TRBD2 on 6 matching bases. This CDR3 region has 12 residues. In germline, CDR1 is DFQATT, CDR2 SNEGSKA (reference sequence). V gave up 6 bases and J gave up 6 bases, with 15 bases separating them. The CDR3 DNA reads as TGCAGTGCGCGGGACCCCCGGGCCGAGCAGTACGTC. This translates into CSARDPRAEQYV.

In its sample, this clonotype was seen a few times. The CDR3 sequence: CASSQDTALSGYQADTQYF. In nucleotides, the CDR3 is TGCGCCAGCAGCCAAGATACAGCCCTGAGCGGGTACCAGGCAGATACGCAGTATTTT. The chain is built from TRBV4-1 and TRBJ2-3; tentatively, D is TRBD2 (6 bases). Germline V gene lookup returns CDR1 MGHRA and CDR2 YSYEKL. Trimming stripped 0 bases from V and 4 bases from J, with 23 bases between. This CDR3 is 19 amino acids long.

This clonotype was seen only a few times. The genes are TRBV7-9 and TRBJ1-6; D is undetermined. In germline, CDR1 is SEHNR, CDR2 FQNEAQ (reference sequence). The CDR3 is made up of 15 amino acids. Trimming cost V 1 base and J 11 bases, with 15 bases left between them. CDR3 residues: CASSLDASGVPPLHF. The CDR3 DNA reads as TGTGCCAGCAGCTTAGACGCTAGCGGGGTTCCACCCCTCCACTTT.

The rearrangement uses TRBV27 and TRBJ2-4; 14 bases fit TRBD2. The germline CDR1 and CDR2 sequences are MNHEY and SMNVEV (reference sequence). V trimming: 6 bases; J trimming: 1 base; junction bases outside the gene matches: 8. This CDR3 spans 18 amino acids. The CDR3 protein is CASRPGLAGAEAKNIQYF. For the CDR3, the DNA is TGTGCCAGCAGACCGGGACTAGCGGGGGCTGAGGCCAAAAACATTCAGTACTTC.

The gene calls are TRBV6-5 and TRBJ2-7; D perhaps matches TRBD2 (5 bases). Germline lookup yields CDR1 MNHEY and CDR2 SVGAGI. The germline V and J ends were trimmed by 8 bases and 0 bases, with 14 bases remaining between them. CDR3 length equals 14 residues. In DNA form, the CDR3 reads TGTGCCAGCCGCTCGAGGGCCCTCTCCTACGAGCAGTACGTC. This translates into CASRSRALSYEQYV.

The V and J genes are TRBV5-6 and TRBJ2-5, with D perhaps TRBD2 (5 bases). This CDR3 is built from 12 residues. The V end lost 2 bases, the J end lost 7 bases, and 9 bases lay between the germline ends. Germline lookup yields CDR1 SGHDT and CDR2 YYEEEE. CDR3 DNA sequence: TGTGCCAGCAGCTTAAGCGGTGGGACCCAGTACTTC. This gives the protein CASSLSGGTQYF.

The J gene is TRBJ1-4, the V gene TRBV12-3 or TRBV12-4; D may be TRBD1 (5 bases). The CDR3 sequence is 12 residues long. V dropped 1 base and J dropped 8 bases, with 5 bases sitting between them. CDR3 region: CASSLEGEKLFF. The DNA for the CDR3 is TGTGCCAGCAGTTTAGAGGGGGAAAAACTGTTTTTT.

This chain joins TRBV7-8 and TRBJ2-4, with 10 bases fitting TRBD2. CDR3 length: 18 amino acids. The V gene end was trimmed by 1 base and the J gene end by 0 bases; junction bases not matched to a gene: 6. Germline V CDR1 and CDR2: SGHVS, FQNEAQ. CDR3: CASSLDSGGTIAKNIQYF. CDR3 DNA sequence: TGTGCCAGCAGCTTAGATAGCGGGGGGACGATAGCCAAAAACATTCAGTACTTC.

Only a few counts were recorded for this clonotype. The genes are TRBV5-5 and TRBJ2-3; D could derive from TRBD1 or TRBD2 (6 bases each). Germline loops: CDR1 SGHKS, CDR2 YYEKEE (reference sequence). Trimming shortened V by 5 bases and J by 5 bases, and 21 bases separated the two germline ends. The CDR3 is made up of 16 amino acids. Here the CDR3 reads CASRRGIYGGGDTQYF. The CDR3 DNA reads as TGTGCCAGCAGGAGGGGGATTTACGGGGGCGGAGATACGCAGTATTTT.

The rearrangement links TRBV6-2 or TRBV6-3 to TRBJ2-2; D is uncertain. V shed 0 bases and J shed 7 bases, with 9 bases lying between them. The length of the CDR3 is 14 residues. Germline CDR1 is MNHEY and CDR2 is SVGEGT. CDR3 amino acids: CASSYSWDDGELFF. CDR3 DNA: TGTGCCAGCAGTTACTCGTGGGATGACGGGGAGCTGTTTTTT.

This clonotype was seen a few times. V usage is TRBV4-3 and J usage is TRBJ2-7; D may be TRBD1 (5 bases). CDR3 length: 16 residues. Trimming left V 4 bases short and J 0 bases short, with 16 bases between. CDR1 is LGHNA and CDR2 is YSLEER in the germline V gene. This CDR3 reads CASSRGSQSSSYEQYF. The CDR3 coding sequence is TGCGCCAGCAGCCGGGGCTCCCAGTCCAGCTCCTACGAGCAGTACTTC.

V is TRBV6-5 and J is TRBJ1-2, with unresolved D. V was trimmed by 6 bases and J by 2 bases, leaving 7 bases between them. Germline CDR1 and CDR2: MNHEY and SVGAGI. The CDR3 contains 12 residues. The chain's CDR3 is CASSDWNYGYTF. Written as DNA, the CDR3 is TGTGCCAGCAGCGACTGGAACTATGGCTACACCTTC.

This chain uses TRBV2 with TRBJ1-5, with TRBD1 as a possible D gene (5 bases). V gave up 4 bases and J gave up 0 bases, with 10 bases separating them. The CDR3 is 15 residues long. Germline V gives CDR1 SNHLY, CDR2 FYNNEI. CDR3 amino acids: CASSGRGISNQPQHF. The CDR3 coding sequence is TGTGCCAGCAGTGGTCGGGGGATTAGCAATCAGCCCCAGCATTTT. Full variable domain (remainder filled in from reference TRBV2 and TRBJ1-5): EPEVTQTPSHQVTQMGQEVILRCVPISNHLYFYWYRQILGQKVEFLVSFYNNEISEKSEIFDDQFSVERPDGSNFTLKIRSTKLEDSAMYFCASSGRGISNQPQHFGDGTRLSIL.

J is TRBJ2-5 and V is TRBV20-1, with D possibly being TRBD1 (6 bases). Germline CDR1 is DFQATT and CDR2 is SNEGSKA (reference sequence). Trimming took 3 bases from V and 7 from J, leaving 15 bases between them. The CDR3 consists of 13 residues. The CDR3 is CSARIRGWGTQYF. CDR3 coding DNA: TGCAGTGCTAGGATAAGGGGGTGGGGGACCCAGTACTTC.

This chain connects TRBV6-2 or TRBV6-3 to TRBJ1-1, with 8 nucleotides matching TRBD1. The length of the CDR3 is 15 residues. Unmatched junction bases numbered 7, after V lost 4 bases and J lost 3 bases. Germline V gene sequence: CDR1 MNHEY, CDR2 SVGEGT. For the CDR3, the DNA is TGTGCCAGCAGTTTAACCGGGACAGGTTACACTGAAGCTTTCTTT. This translates into CASSLTGTGYTEAFF.

CDR3 nucleotide sequence: TGTGCCAGCAGTGAAGTGGACTTGGGTGACAATGAGCAGTTCTTC. This sequence encodes CASSEVDLGDNEQFF. This rearrangement joins TRBV2 to TRBJ2-1, with D maybe TRBD2 (5 bases). This CDR3 has 15 amino acids. Germline CDR1 and CDR2: SNHLY and FYNNEI. V was pared by 1 base and J by 5 bases, with 12 bases between. The full variable domain, in which reference TRBV2 and TRBJ2-1 provide the parts outside the CDR3, is EPEVTQTPSHQVTQMGQEVILRCVPISNHLYFYWYRQILGQKVEFLVSFYNNEISEKSEIFDDQFSVERPDGSNFTLKIRSTKLEDSAMYFCASSEVDLGDNEQFFGPGTRLTVL.

The chain is built from TRBV5-1 and TRBJ1-2; tentatively, D is TRBD1 (6 bases). The germline V and J ends were trimmed by 4 bases and 2 bases, with 21 bases remaining between them. Per the germline V gene, CDR1 is SGHRS and CDR2 is YFSETQ. The CDR3 consists of 17 residues. The CDR3 coding sequence is TGCGCCAGCAGCCGGGCAGGGGACATAAATCCAAACTATGGCTACACCTTC. Amino acid sequence: CASSRAGDINPNYGYTF.

The rearrangement uses TRBV6-5 and TRBJ2-3, with D perhaps matching TRBD1 or TRBD2 (6 bases each). V was trimmed by 5 bases and J by 1 base, leaving 16 bases between them. The CDR3 has 16 residues. Germline CDR1 reads MNHEY; CDR2 reads SVGAGI. The CDR3 region has the DNA TGTGCCAGCAGTCCCTGGGGGGCGCGGGGCACAGATACGCAGTATTTT. Its protein is CASSPWGARGTDTQYF.

This sequence joins TRBV3-1 and TRBJ1-6; no reliable D call. Germline V CDR1 and CDR2: LGHDT, YNNKEL (reference sequence). The CDR3 sequence is 15 residues long. Trimming pared 0 bases from V and 8 bases from J, leaving 11 bases between. The CDR3 region has the DNA TGTGCCAGCAGCCAAGAAGCGGGATTGGATTCACCCCTCCACTTT. Translation gives CASSQEAGLDSPLHF.

The chain combines TRBV5-6 with TRBJ2-5, with no clear D. Trimming took 4 bases from V and 3 from J, leaving 10 bases between them. The CDR3 is 13 amino acids. Germline V CDR1 and CDR2: SGHDT, YYEEEE. The CDR3 region is CASSPFGEETQYF. The DNA of the CDR3 is TGTGCCAGCAGCCCGTTTGGGGAAGAGACCCAGTACTTC.

In its sample, this clonotype was seen a few times. The chain employs TRBV2 and TRBJ2-3; TRBD1 might be the D (6 bases). Trimming shortened V by 8 bases and J by 3 bases, and 24 bases separated the two germline ends. The CDR3 is made up of 17 amino acids. Germline V lookup: CDR1 SNHLY, CDR2 FYNNEI. CDR3 coding DNA: TGTGCCAGCGGTAGCCCGGGGACAAGCCGTTTTACAGATACGCAGTATTTT. Translated: CASGSPGTSRFTDTQYF.